Listed below are T cell receptor beta chains from one sample, sequenced in a study of blood T cell repertoires in COVID-19. Profiling relied on immunoSEQ multiplex PCR, and the TCRdb table lists in-frame clones only, not all of them. The data show over 130,000 clones, approximately 84% seen once. Source material: PBMCs or T cells enriched from blood (not recorded which). The receptor set was obtained from a woman in her forties or fifties with acute COVID-19. Each CDR3 is given with its conserved first and last residue. A D gene is named only where the DNA matches it firmly. Size tells how often a clone was seen (once, few, many) or the class of an expanded clone, and some rows leave it out.

NA | TRBJ2-1 | NA | TRBV19 | CASSISVGYNEQFF | TGTGCCAGTAGTATATCTGTCGGTTACAATGAGCAGTTCTTC
NA | TRBJ2-5 | TRBD1 | TRBV7-2 | CASSDGTGGGETQYF | TGTGCCAGCTCCGACGGGACAGGGGGAGGTGAGACCCAGTACTTC
NA | TRBJ2-5 | TRBD2 | TRBV3-1/TRBV3-2 | CASSPGLAGKETQYF | TGTGCCAGCAGCCCGGGACTAGCGGGAAAAGAGACCCAGTACTTC
many | TRBJ2-7 | TRBD1 | TRBV10-3 | CAISDGPGGSAYEQYF | TGTGCCATCAGTGATGGTCCAGGGGGCAGCGCCTACGAGCAGTACTTC
NA | TRBJ2-7 | NA | TRBV29-1 | CSVDGKTGNHQRNYEQYF | TGCAGCGTCGACGGAAAAACAGGGAACCACCAACGGAACTACGAGCAGTACTTC
NA | TRBJ2-7 | TRBD2 | TRBV6-5 | CASQRGTSGNDEQYF | TGTGCCAGTCAAAGGGGGACTAGCGGGAACGACGAGCAGTACTTC
NA | TRBJ1-3 | NA | TRBV6-1 | CASSEKAGWRPGNTIYF | TGTGCCAGCAGTGAAAAGGCGGGGTGGCGACCTGGAAACACCATATATTTT
few | TRBJ2-7 | TRBD1 | TRBV6-2/TRBV6-3 | CASSPGQDYSEQYF | TGTGCCAGCAGTCCGGGACAGGACTATTCCGAGCAGTACTTC
NA | TRBJ2-2 | NA | TRBV14 | CASSQLGAGELFF | TGTGCCAGCAGCCAGCTAGGGGCCGGGGAGCTGTTTTTT
NA | TRBJ2-3 | TRBD2 | TRBV7-2 | CASSSKGLAGFRDTQYF | TGTGCCAGCAGCTCTAAGGGACTAGCGGGATTTAGAGATACGCAGTATTTT
NA | TRBJ2-7 | TRBD2 | TRBV20-1 | CSASPGLVYEQYF | TGCAGTGCTAGTCCGGGACTAGTTTATGAGCAGTACTTC
NA | TRBJ2-4 | NA | TRBV24-1 | CATSDSRDGAKNIQYF | TGTGCCACCAGTGATTCTCGGGATGGGGCCAAAAACATTCAGTACTTC
NA | TRBJ2-7 | TRBD2 | TRBV7-9 | CASSLGASGSSYEQYF | TGTGCCAGCAGCTTAGGGGCTAGCGGGAGCTCCTACGAGCAGTACTTC
NA | TRBJ1-5 | TRBD1 | TRBV2 | CASSGQGGSNQPQHF | TGTGCCAGCAGTGGACAGGGGGGAAGCAATCAGCCCCAGCATTTT
NA | TRBJ2-2 | NA | TRBV28 | CASSLWPGTGELFF | TGTGCCAGCAGTTTGTGGCCGGGAACCGGGGAGCTGTTTTTT
NA | TRBJ2-1 | TRBD2 | TRBV9 | CASSPHQRGLYNEQFF | TGTGCCAGCAGCCCTCACCAGCGGGGGCTATACAATGAGCAGTTCTTC
NA | TRBJ2-3 | NA | TRBV6-4 | CASSPTGRADTQYF | TGTGCCAGCAGCCCGACTGGGAGAGCAGATACGCAGTATTTT
NA | TRBJ1-1 | NA | TRBV5-1 | CASSQRGGAEAFF | TGCGCCAGCAGCCAAAGGGGAGGGGCTGAAGCTTTCTTT
NA | TRBJ1-4 | NA | TRBV4-3 | CASSQETNNEKLFF | TGCGCCAGCAGCCAAGAGACAAATAATGAAAAACTGTTTTTT
NA | TRBJ2-3 | NA | TRBV3-1/TRBV3-2 | CASSQDQGGVKDTQYF | TGTGCCAGCAGCCAAGATCAGGGGGGAGTAAAAGATACGCAGTATTTT
NA | TRBJ1-3 | NA | TRBV12-3/TRBV12-4 | CASNPGEYTIYF | TGTGCCAGCAACCCAGGGGAATACACCATATATTTT
NA | TRBJ1-6 | NA | TRBV7-8 | CASSLVSNSPLHF | TGTGCCAGCAGCTTAGTATCTAATTCACCCCTCCACTTT
NA | TRBJ2-1 | TRBD2 | TRBV2 | CASSGRSGRAPKFF | TGTGCCAGCAGTGGCCGTAGCGGGAGGGCCCCGAAGTTCTTC
NA | TRBJ2-7 | NA | TRBV9 | CASSRSGAVTNEQYF | TGTGCCAGCAGCCGAAGCGGAGCCGTGACAAACGAGCAGTACTTC
NA | TRBJ2-1 | NA | TRBV6-5 | CASSIFTGSYNEQFF | TGTGCCAGCAGTATATTTACGGGCTCCTACAATGAGCAGTTCTTC
once | TRBJ2-5 | NA | TRBV11-2 | CASSPYGTSGAQYF | TGTGCCAGCAGCCCATACGGAACGTCGGGTGCTCAGTACTTC
few | TRBJ1-5 | TRBD1 | TRBV5-1 | CASSLGQGDQPQHF | TGCGCCAGCAGCTTGGGACAGGGTGATCAGCCCCAGCATTTT
NA | TRBJ2-2 | TRBD2 | TRBV2 | CASSGAGGTGELFF | TGTGCCAGCAGTGGGGCGGGAGGCACCGGGGAGCTGTTTTTT
NA | TRBJ2-5 | NA | TRBV5-5 | CASSLAPQETQYF | TGTGCCAGCAGCTTGGCCCCGCAAGAGACCCAGTACTTC
NA | TRBJ2-5 | NA | TRBV7-3 | CASSLTDQETQYF | TGTGCCAGCAGCTTGACAGACCAAGAGACCCAGTACTTC
once | TRBJ2-1 | NA | TRBV7-7 | CASSATGRSSYNEQFF | TGTGCTAGCAGCGCCACAGGGCGCAGCTCCTACAATGAGCAGTTCTTC
many | TRBJ1-1 | TRBD1 | TRBV4-1 | CASSKRQGRMNTEAFF | TGCGCCAGCAGCAAAAGACAGGGACGAATGAACACTGAAGCTTTCTTT
NA | TRBJ2-3 | TRBD2 | TRBV7-2 | CASSLPRTAGGVDTQYF | TGTGCCAGCAGCTTGCCCCGTACAGCGGGAGGAGTAGATACGCAGTATTTT
NA | TRBJ1-4 | NA | TRBV7-9 | CASSLALGGEKLFF | TGTGCCAGCAGCTTAGCCTTGGGGGGTGAAAAACTGTTTTTT
NA | TRBJ2-1 | TRBD2 | TRBV4-1 | CASRGLADLQFF | TGCGCCAGCAGGGGACTAGCGGATTTGCAGTTCTTC
NA | TRBJ1-2 | NA | TRBV7-9 | CASSLEVGRGYTF | TGTGCCAGCAGCTTAGAGGTGGGGAGGGGCTACACCTTC
NA | TRBJ2-3 | TRBD2 | TRBV11-2 | CASSLPGLRDTQYF | TGTGCCAGCAGCCTTCCGGGACTAAGGGATACGCAGTATTTT
NA | TRBJ2-1 | TRBD2 | TRBV7-2 | CASSLGEASGKDEQFF | TGTGCCAGCAGCTTAGGGGAGGCTAGCGGGAAGGATGAGCAGTTCTTC
NA | TRBJ2-5 | NA | TRBV9 | CASSVRPGMGETQYF | TGTGCCAGCAGCGTCCGCCCAGGGATGGGAGAGACCCAGTACTTC
once | TRBJ1-2 | NA | TRBV30 | CAWSEAANYGYTF | TGTGCCTGGAGCGAGGCGGCTAACTATGGCTACACCTTC
NA | TRBJ2-5 | NA | TRBV5-4 | CASSTKDRGYAETQYF | TGTGCCAGCAGCACTAAAGACAGAGGCTATGCGGAGACCCAGTACTTC
NA | TRBJ1-4 | TRBD1 | TRBV7-6 | CASSRRGTGVNEKLFF | TGTGCCAGCAGCCGAAGGGGGACAGGGGTTAATGAAAAACTGTTTTTT
once | TRBJ2-3 | TRBD2 | TRBV5-1 | CASSLGTGGPVADTQYF | TGCGCCAGCAGCTTGGGGACGGGAGGGCCTGTAGCAGATACGCAGTATTTT